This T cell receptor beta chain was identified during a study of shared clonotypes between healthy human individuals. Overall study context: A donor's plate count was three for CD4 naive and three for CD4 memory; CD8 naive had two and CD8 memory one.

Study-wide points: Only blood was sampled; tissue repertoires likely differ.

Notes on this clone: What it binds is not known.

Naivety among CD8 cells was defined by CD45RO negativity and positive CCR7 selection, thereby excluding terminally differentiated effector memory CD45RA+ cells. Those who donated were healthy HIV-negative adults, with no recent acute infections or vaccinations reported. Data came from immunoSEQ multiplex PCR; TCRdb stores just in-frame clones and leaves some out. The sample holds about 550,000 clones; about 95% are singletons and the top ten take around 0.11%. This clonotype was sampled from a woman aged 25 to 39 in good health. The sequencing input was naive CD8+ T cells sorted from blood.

This CDR3 reads CASSLRDLNYNEQFF. Written as DNA, the CDR3 is TGTGCCAGCAGCTTAAGAGACTTAAACTACAATGAGCAGTTCTTC. This chain links TRBV7-9 with TRBJ2-1; D gene uncertain. The CDR3 has 15 amino acids. Germline CDR1 and CDR2: SEHNR and FQNEAQ (reference sequence). V gave up 2 bases and J gave up 3 bases, with 11 bases separating them.